A selection of T cell receptor beta chains follows, all from one sample in a study of blood T cells in healthy people across ages. TCRdb re-derived calls from the 5' RACE reads in MiXCR, one entry per CDR3 protein. Of about 1.6 million distinct CDR3 sequences listed, roughly 30% were seen once; the top ten hold about 11%. The sequenced material came from blood. These receptors were obtained from a woman between 25 and 40 years old in good health. Each CDR3 is given with its conserved first and last residue. The order of the fields is J gene, clone size, D gene, V gene, CDR3 protein, CDR3 DNA. D genes are given only for firm matches. Some rows mark clone size as missing; the rest say once, few, many or name a class of expanded clone.

>TRBJ1-1|NA|NA|TRBV6-1
CASRKGQMNTEAFF
TGTGCCAGCAGAAAGGGGCAGATGAACACTGAAGCTTTCTTT
>TRBJ2-3|NA|NA|TRBV5-1
CATPQGARERGVGTDTQYF
TGCGCCACCCCCCAAGGGGCTAGAGAGCGCGGGGTGGGCACAGATACGCAGTATTTT
>TRBJ2-1|NA|NA|TRBV30
CAWSGEVGNEQFF
TGTGCCTGGAGCGGGGAGGTCGGGAATGAGCAGTTCTTC
>TRBJ2-7|few|TRBD1|TRBV20-1
CSAQGVYEQYF
TGCAGTGCCCAGGGGGTCTACGAGCAGTACTTC
>TRBJ2-5|NA|TRBD2|TRBV4-1
CASSHKGGTGGRVETQYF
TGCGCCAGCAGCCACAAAGGTGGGACTGGCGGGAGGGTAGAGACCCAGTACTTC
>TRBJ1-2|few|NA|TRBV5-1
CASSLASLEYGYTF
TGCGCCAGCAGCTTGGCTAGCCTCGAGTATGGCTACACCTTC
>TRBJ2-3|many|NA|TRBV20-1
CSASKDTQYF
TGCAGTGCTAGTAAAGATACGCAGTATTTT
>TRBJ2-7|many|NA|TRBV27
CASSLSPGPGYEQYF
TGTGCCAGCAGTTTATCGCCGGGACCAGGATACGAGCAGTACTTC
>TRBJ1-2|few|TRBD1|TRBV20-1
CSADSLGVRAGGSDGYTF
TGCAGTGCTGACTCCCTTGGTGTCCGAGCAGGGGGTTCCGATGGCTACACCTTC
>TRBJ1-5|NA|TRBD1|TRBV20-1
CSASFQGAQQPQHF
TGCAGTGCTAGTTTTCAGGGGGCCCAACAGCCCCAGCATTTT
>TRBJ1-2|NA|NA|TRBV15
CATSSLLVPAAYTF
TGTGCCACCAGCAGCTTACTAGTCCCAGCAGCCTACACCTTC
>TRBJ1-1|NA|TRBD1|TRBV5-4
CASSPKGQQNTEAFF
TGTGCCAGCAGCCCAAAGGGACAGCAGAACACTGAAGCTTTCTTT
>TRBJ2-3|NA|TRBD1|TRBV9
CASSVEGAWDTDTQYF
TGTGCCAGCAGCGTAGAGGGGGCGTGGGACACAGATACGCAGTATTTT
>TRBJ2-5|few|TRBD2|TRBV6-6
CATGRRAIEETQYF
TGTGCCACCGGGAGGAGGGCGATAGAAGAGACCCAGTACTTC
>TRBJ1-1|NA|NA|TRBV28
CASSRPGTVLGTEAFF
TGTGCCAGCAGTCGACCCGGAACAGTGTTAGGCACTGAAGCTTTCTTT
>TRBJ2-1|NA|TRBD2|TRBV11-2
CASSPISTSGGDSNEQFF
TGTGCCAGCAGCCCAATATCGACGAGCGGGGGGGACTCCAATGAGCAGTTCTTC
>TRBJ2-1|NA|TRBD2|TRBV6-6
CASSYATSGLDGQFF
TGTGCCAGCAGTTACGCGACTAGCGGCTTGGATGGGCAGTTCTTC
>TRBJ2-5|NA|NA|TRBV28
CASSPLASEQETQYF
TGTGCCAGCAGCCCCCTTGCGTCGGAACAAGAGACCCAGTACTTC
>TRBJ1-6|once|NA|TRBV7-3
CASSSGDYSNSPLHF
TGTGCCAGCAGCTCGGGGGACTATAGCAATTCACCCCTCCACTTT
>TRBJ2-3|few|TRBD2|TRBV20-1
CSARDLAGENPYTDTQYF
TGCAGTGCTAGAGATCTCGCGGGGGAAAACCCGTACACGGATACGCAGTATTTT
>TRBJ2-5|few|TRBD2|TRBV2
CASSHNGTSGTQETQYF
TGTGCCAGCAGCCACAATGGGACTAGCGGGACCCAAGAGACCCAGTACTTC
>TRBJ2-1|NA|NA|TRBV5-4
CASSFPGRAHNEQFF
TGTGCCAGCAGCTTCCCGGGGCGCGCCCACAATGAGCAGTTCTTC
>TRBJ2-1|NA|NA|TRBV19
CASSISSLYNEQFF
TGTGCCAGTAGTATTTCTTCGCTGTACAATGAGCAGTTCTTC
>TRBJ2-3|few|TRBD2|TRBV20-1
CSAAPGLAGGADTQYF
TGCAGTGCTGCCCCGGGACTAGCGGGAGGCGCAGATACGCAGTATTTT
>TRBJ2-3|few|NA|TRBV11-2
CASSLVGVSPEATDTQYF
TGTGCCAGCAGCTTAGTGGGCGTCAGCCCGGAGGCCACAGATACGCAGTATTTT
>TRBJ2-1|NA|TRBD1|TRBV20-1
CSLTRQGGDEQVF
TGCAGCCTCACGCGACAGGGTGGCGATGAGCAGGTCTTC
>TRBJ2-5|NA|TRBD1|TRBV6-1
CASSDWDRGDRETQYF
TGTGCCAGCAGTGATTGGGACAGGGGGGATCGGGAGACCCAGTACTTC
>TRBJ2-5|few|NA|TRBV6-1
CASTWEETQYF
TGTGCCAGCACTTGGGAAGAGACCCAGTACTTC
>TRBJ2-7|NA|TRBD2|TRBV12-3/TRBV12-4
CASSPGLAVGYEQYF
TGTGCCAGCAGTCCGGGACTAGCGGTCGGGTACGAGCAGTACTTC
>TRBJ2-1|few|TRBD2|TRBV10-2
CAAGVLGGGLHNEQFF
TGCGCCGCAGGGGTGCTCGGGGGGGGGCTTCACAATGAGCAGTTCTTC
>TRBJ2-1|few|TRBD1|TRBV24-1
CATSGIPSDRGGYNEQFF
TGTGCCACCAGTGGAATCCCATCGGACAGGGGGGGCTACAATGAGCAGTTCTTC
>TRBJ1-1|NA|NA|TRBV6-1
CASSERGTEAFF
TGTGCCAGCAGTGAGCGAGGGACTGAAGCTTTCTTT
>TRBJ2-5|many|TRBD1|TRBV7-8
CASSPGQGTETQYF
TGTGCCAGCAGCCCCGGACAGGGGACGGAGACCCAGTACTTC
>TRBJ2-1|few|TRBD2|TRBV20-1
CSARRTSAYNEQFF
TGCAGTGCTAGACGGACTAGCGCCTACAATGAGCAGTTCTTC
>TRBJ1-2|NA|NA|TRBV6-5
CASSYSASGDLANYGYTF
TGTGCCAGCAGTTACTCGGCGTCAGGAGACCTAGCTAACTATGGCTACACCTTC
>TRBJ1-4|NA|NA|TRBV7-9
CASSRTSGINEKLFF
TGTGCCAGCAGCCGCACGTCCGGGATAAATGAAAAACTGTTTTTT